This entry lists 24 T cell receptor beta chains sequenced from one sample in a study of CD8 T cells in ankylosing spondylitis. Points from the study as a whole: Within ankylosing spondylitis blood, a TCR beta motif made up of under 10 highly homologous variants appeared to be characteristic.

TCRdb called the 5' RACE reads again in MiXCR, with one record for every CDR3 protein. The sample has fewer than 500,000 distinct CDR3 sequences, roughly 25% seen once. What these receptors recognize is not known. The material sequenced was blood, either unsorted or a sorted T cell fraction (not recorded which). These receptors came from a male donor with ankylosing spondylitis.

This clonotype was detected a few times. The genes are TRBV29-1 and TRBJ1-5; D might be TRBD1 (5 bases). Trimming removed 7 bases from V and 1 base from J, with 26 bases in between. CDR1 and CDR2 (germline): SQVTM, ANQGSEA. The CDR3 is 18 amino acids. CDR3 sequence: CSARLAGKRLGSNQPQHF. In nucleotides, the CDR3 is TGCAGCGCCCGCTTGGCAGGGAAGAGGTTGGGGAGCAATCAGCCCCAGCATTTT.

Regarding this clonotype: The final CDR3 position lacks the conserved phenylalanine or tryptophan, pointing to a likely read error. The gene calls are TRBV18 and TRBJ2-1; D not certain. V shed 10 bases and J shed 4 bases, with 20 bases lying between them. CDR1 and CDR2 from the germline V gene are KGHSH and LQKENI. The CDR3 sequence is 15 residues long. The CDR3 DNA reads TGTGCCACCTCTGGCGCGTTTGGCACATACAATGAGCAGTTCTTG. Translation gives CATSGAFGTYNEQFL.

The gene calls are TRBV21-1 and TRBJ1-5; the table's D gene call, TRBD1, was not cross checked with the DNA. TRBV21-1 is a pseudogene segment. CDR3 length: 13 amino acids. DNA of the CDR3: TGTGCCAGCAGCTTCCGACAGGGGAAGCCCCAGCATTTT. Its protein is CASSFRQGKPQHF.

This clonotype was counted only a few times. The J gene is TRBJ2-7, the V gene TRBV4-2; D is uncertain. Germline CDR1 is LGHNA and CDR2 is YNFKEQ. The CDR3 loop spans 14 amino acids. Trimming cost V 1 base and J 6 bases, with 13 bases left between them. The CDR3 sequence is CASSQADNSREQYF. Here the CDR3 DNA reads TGTGCCAGCAGCCAAGCAGATAACTCGCGCGAGCAGTACTTC.

CDR3 amino acids: CASRGEGRGYQPQHF. The CDR3 DNA is TGTGCCAGCAGGGGGGAAGGGCGAGGTTATCAGCCCCAGCATTTT. V is TRBV27 and J is TRBJ1-5, with D perhaps matching TRBD1 (5 bases). Germline loops: CDR1 MNHEY, CDR2 SMNVEV (reference sequence). This CDR3 has 15 residues. The V end lost 6 bases, the J end lost 5 bases, and 17 bases lay between the germline ends.

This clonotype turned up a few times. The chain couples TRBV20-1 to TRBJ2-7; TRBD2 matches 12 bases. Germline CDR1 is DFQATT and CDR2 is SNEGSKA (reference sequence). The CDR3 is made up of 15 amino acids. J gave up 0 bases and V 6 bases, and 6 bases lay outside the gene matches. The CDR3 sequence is CSARRTSGTSYEQYF. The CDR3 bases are TGCAGTGCCCGTCGGACTAGCGGGACCTCCTACGAGCAGTACTTC.

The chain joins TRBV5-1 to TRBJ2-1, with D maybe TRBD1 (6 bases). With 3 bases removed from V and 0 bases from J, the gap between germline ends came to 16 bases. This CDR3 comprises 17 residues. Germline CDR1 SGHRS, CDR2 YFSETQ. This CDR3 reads CASSSPKGGSSYNEQFF. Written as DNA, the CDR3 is TGCGCCAGCAGCTCTCCAAAAGGGGGTAGCTCCTACAATGAGCAGTTCTTC.

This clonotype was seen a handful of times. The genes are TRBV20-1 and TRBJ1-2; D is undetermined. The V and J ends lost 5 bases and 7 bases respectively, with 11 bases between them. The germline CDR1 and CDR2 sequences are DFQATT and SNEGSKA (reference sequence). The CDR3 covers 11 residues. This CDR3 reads CSAQYLIGYTF. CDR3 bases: TGCAGTGCTCAATACTTGATTGGCTACACCTTC.

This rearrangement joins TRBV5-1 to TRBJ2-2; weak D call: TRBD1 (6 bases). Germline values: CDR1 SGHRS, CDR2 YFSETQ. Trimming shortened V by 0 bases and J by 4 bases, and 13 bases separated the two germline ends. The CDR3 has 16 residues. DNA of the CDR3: TGCGCCAGCAGCTTGGAGGTGACAGGCGGCACCGGGGAGCTGTTTTTT. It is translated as CASSLEVTGGTGELFF.

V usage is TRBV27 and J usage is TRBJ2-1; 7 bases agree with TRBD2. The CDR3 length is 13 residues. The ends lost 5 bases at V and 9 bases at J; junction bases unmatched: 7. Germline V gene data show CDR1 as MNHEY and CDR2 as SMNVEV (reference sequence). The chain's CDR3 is CASSRGVAGEQFF. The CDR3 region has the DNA TGTGCCAGCAGTCGTGGAGTAGCGGGTGAGCAGTTCTTC.

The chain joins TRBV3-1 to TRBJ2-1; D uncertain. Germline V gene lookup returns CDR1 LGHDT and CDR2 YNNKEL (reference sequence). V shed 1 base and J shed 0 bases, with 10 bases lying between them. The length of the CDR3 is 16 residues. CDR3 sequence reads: CASSQVIESSYNEQFF. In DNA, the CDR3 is TGTGCCAGCAGCCAAGTAATAGAGAGCTCCTACAATGAGCAGTTCTTC.

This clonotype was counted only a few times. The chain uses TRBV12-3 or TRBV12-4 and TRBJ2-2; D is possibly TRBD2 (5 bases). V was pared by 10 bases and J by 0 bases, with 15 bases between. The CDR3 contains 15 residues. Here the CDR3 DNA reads TGTGCCATCCCCGGGCGGGCCCCGAACACCGGGGAGCTGTTTTTT. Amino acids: CAIPGRAPNTGELFF.

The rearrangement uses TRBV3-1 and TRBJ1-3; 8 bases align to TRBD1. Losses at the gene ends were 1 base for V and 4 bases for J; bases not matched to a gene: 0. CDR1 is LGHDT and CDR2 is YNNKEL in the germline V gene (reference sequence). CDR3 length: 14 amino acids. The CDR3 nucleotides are TGTGCCAGCAGCCAAGGGACAGGGGGAAACACCATATATTTT. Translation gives CASSQGTGGNTIYF.

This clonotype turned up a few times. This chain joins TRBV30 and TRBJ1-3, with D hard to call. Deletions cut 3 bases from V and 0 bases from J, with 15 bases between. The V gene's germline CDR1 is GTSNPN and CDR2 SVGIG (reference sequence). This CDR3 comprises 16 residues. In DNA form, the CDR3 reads TGTGCCTGGAGCAGACGTCACAGCAGCTCTGGAAACACCATATATTTT. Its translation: CAWSRRHSSSGNTIYF.

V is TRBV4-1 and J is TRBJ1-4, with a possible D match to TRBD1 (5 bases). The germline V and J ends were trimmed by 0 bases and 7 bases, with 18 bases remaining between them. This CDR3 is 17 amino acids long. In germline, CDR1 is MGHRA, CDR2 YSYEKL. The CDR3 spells CASSQETMTGRGEKLFF. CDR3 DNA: TGCGCCAGCAGCCAAGAAACAATGACGGGAAGGGGTGAAAAACTGTTTTTT.

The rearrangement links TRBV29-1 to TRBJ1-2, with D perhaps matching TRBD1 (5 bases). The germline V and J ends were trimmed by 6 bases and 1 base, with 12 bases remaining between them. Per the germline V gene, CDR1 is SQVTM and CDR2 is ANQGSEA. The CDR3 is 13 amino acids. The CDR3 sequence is CSVADGGNYGYTF. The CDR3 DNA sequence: TGCAGCGTCGCAGACGGGGGTAACTATGGCTACACCTTC.

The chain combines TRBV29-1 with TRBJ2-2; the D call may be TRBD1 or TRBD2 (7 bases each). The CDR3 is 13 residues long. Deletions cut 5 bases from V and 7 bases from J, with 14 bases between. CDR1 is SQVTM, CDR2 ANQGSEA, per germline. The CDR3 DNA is TGCAGCGTTCGGACAGGCGGGGGCGGGGAGCTGTTTTTT. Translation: CSVRTGGGGELFF.

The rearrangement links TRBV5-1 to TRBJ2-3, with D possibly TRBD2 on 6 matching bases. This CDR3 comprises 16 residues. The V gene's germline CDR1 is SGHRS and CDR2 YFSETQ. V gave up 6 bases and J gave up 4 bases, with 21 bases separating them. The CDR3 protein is CASTYGLTSKADTQYF. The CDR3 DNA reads TGCGCCAGCACCTACGGACTAACTTCGAAAGCAGATACGCAGTATTTT.

The CDR3 region has the DNA TGTGCCACCAGCAGAGATCCTTTTTGGCGGGAGTTGACAGATACGCAGTATTTT. It codes for CATSRDPFWRELTDTQYF. The V and J genes are TRBV15 and TRBJ2-3; 7 bases map to TRBD2. Germline-derived CDR1 and CDR2 are LNHNV and YYDKDF (reference sequence). This CDR3 is built from 18 residues. The trim removed 0 bases at V and 3 bases at J, leaving 12 bases unmatched.

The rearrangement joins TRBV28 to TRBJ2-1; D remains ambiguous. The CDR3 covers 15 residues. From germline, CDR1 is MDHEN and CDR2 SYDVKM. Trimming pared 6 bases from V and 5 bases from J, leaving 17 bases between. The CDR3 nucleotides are TGTGCCAGCAGCCCGTTAAAAGGGTTAGACAATGAGCAGTTCTTC. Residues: CASSPLKGLDNEQFF.

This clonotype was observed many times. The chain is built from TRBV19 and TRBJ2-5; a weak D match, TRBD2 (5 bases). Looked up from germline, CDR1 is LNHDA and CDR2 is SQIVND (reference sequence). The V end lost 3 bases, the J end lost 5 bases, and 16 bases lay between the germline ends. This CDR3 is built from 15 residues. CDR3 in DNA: TGTGCCAGTAGTATCTTCGCTAGCAGCGTGGAGACCCAGTACTTC. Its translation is CASSIFASSVETQYF.

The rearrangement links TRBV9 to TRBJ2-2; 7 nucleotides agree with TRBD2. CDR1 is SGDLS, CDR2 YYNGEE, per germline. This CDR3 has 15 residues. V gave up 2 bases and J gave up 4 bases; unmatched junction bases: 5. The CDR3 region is CASSVGASGTGELFF. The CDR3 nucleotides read TGTGCCAGCAGCGTTGGGGCTAGCGGCACCGGGGAGCTGTTTTTT.

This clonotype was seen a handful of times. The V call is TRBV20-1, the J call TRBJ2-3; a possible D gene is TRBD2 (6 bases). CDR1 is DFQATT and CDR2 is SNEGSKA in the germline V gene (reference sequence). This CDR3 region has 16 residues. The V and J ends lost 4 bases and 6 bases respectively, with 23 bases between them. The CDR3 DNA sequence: TGCAGTGCTACCCTCCGGGGTAGCGGTCTAAGGGATACGCAGTATTTT. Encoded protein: CSATLRGSGLRDTQYF.

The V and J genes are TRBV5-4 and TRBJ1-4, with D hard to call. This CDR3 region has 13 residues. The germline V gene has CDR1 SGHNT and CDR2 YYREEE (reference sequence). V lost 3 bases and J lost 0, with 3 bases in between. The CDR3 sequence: CASSSSTNEKLFF. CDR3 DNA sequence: TGTGCCAGCAGCTCCTCAACTAATGAAAAACTGTTTTTT.